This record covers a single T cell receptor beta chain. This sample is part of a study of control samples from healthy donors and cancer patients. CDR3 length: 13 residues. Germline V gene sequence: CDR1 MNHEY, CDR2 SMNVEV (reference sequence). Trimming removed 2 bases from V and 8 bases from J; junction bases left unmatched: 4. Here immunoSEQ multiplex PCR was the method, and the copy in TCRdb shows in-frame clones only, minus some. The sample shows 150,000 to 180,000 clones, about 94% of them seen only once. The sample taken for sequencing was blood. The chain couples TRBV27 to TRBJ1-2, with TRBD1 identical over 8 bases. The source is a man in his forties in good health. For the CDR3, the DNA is TGTGCCAGCAGTTTACAGGGGGCTCGGGGCTACACCTTC. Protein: CASSLQGARGYTF.